These 14 T cell receptor beta chains share one sample of origin, sequenced in a study of cytomegalovirus exposure and HLA in healthy donors (dated by TCRdb to about 2017). Library preparation was by the immunoSEQ multiplex PCR assay. For the multiplex PCR, a mixture combining 60 forward primers for TCR Vbeta segments and 13 reverse primers for TCR Jbeta segments was used. TCRdb took over this immuneACCESS table, retaining in-frame rearrangements with V and J assigned. Such tables are incomplete; in checked studies, under half of the missing clones stem from an unresolved V gene, and the remainder is unexplained. A total of 200,000 or so clones appear in this sample, around 83% of them only once. The leading ten clones occupy about 0.78% of the sample. The sequenced sample was PBMCs. These TCRs come from a woman younger than 35 in good health and CMV-seronegative.

The V and J genes are TRBV6-6 and TRBJ2-5; TRBD1 matches at 9 bases. The closer fit of TRBJ2-7 to the DNA end suggests the J call may be wrong. The CDR3 contains 16 residues. Germline assignment: CDR1 MNHNY and CDR2 SVGAGI (reference sequence). The DNA of the CDR3 is TGTGCCAGCAGGCCCGACCCGGGACAGGGAGCCTACGAGCAGTACTTC. It encodes CASRPDPGQGAYEQYF.

The CDR3, as DNA: TGCGCCAGTAAGTTCTGGACAGGTGACTACGAGCAGTACTTC. Its translation: CASKFWTGDYEQYF. The V and J genes are TRBV5-1 and TRBJ2-7; 7 positions match TRBD1. The CDR3 loop spans 14 amino acids. Germline assignment: CDR1 SGHRS and CDR2 YFSETQ. V was clipped by 8 bases and J by 3 bases; unmatched bases: 11.

The chain carries TRBV10-2 and TRBJ1-6; D remains unclear. From germline, CDR1 is WSHSY and CDR2 SAAADI. This CDR3 contains 17 residues. V was trimmed by 1 base and J by 2 bases, leaving 12 bases between them. The CDR3 reads CASSEFSGGTYNSPLHF. The DNA for the CDR3 is TGCGCCAGCAGTGAGTTTTCGGGAGGAACCTATAATTCACCCCTCCACTTT.

The V call is TRBV6-4, the J call TRBJ2-2, with a tentative D call TRBD1 (7 bases). CDR1 and CDR2 (germline): MRHNA, SNTAGT. Trimming stripped 6 bases from V and 5 bases from J, with 10 bases between. CDR3 length: 13 amino acids. The CDR3 DNA sequence: TGTGCCAGCAGCCCAGGGGGGACCGGGGAGCTGTTTTTT. Protein: CASSPGGTGELFF.

The rearrangement uses TRBV29-1 and TRBJ2-7; 12 bases fit TRBD2. There are 13 residues in the CDR3. In germline, CDR1 is SQVTM, CDR2 ANQGSEA. V lost 6 bases, J lost 5 bases, and 5 bases stayed unmatched. The CDR3: CSVPTSGSNEQYF. The DNA for the CDR3 is TGCAGCGTCCCGACTAGCGGGAGTAACGAGCAGTACTTC.

The V call is TRBV25-1, the J call TRBJ2-5, with 9 bases matching TRBD1. Germline lookup yields CDR1 MGHDK and CDR2 SYGVNS. V trimming: 5 bases; J trimming: 3 bases; junction bases outside the gene matches: 1. CDR3 size: 13 residues. CDR3 amino acids: CASSWDREETQYF. In DNA, the CDR3 is TGTGCCAGCAGTTGGGACAGGGAAGAGACCCAGTACTTC.

The chain carries TRBV10-2 and TRBJ2-1, with 8 bases fitting TRBD1. Germline CDR1 reads WSHSY; CDR2 reads SAAADI. The CDR3 runs to 12 residues. The J segment lost 7 bases and the V segment lost 9 bases, leaving 5 bases of the junction unmatched. CDR3 sequence reads: CASSTGGNEQFF. The CDR3 DNA reads TGCGCCAGTTCCACAGGGGGGAATGAGCAGTTCTTC.

A remark on this clone: One end of the junction fails to match germline, which may point to a read error. V and J are TRBV27 and TRBJ2-7, with 9 bases lining up with TRBD1. CDR3 length: 15 residues. Germline V CDR1 and CDR2: MNHEY, SMNVEV (reference sequence). In nucleotides, the CDR3 is TGTGCCAGCAGTTCCGCTGGGACAGGGTCCTACGAGCGGTACTTC. As protein: CASSSAGTGSYERYF.

The chain carries TRBV19 and TRBJ2-3; 10 bases are a match to TRBD2. The CDR3 length is 16 residues. Looked up from germline, CDR1 is LNHDA and CDR2 is SQIVND (reference sequence). V was pared by 4 bases and J by 0 bases, with 4 bases of the junction left unmatched. The CDR3 spells CASSRTSGSSTDTQYF. CDR3 coding DNA: TGTGCCAGTAGTAGGACTAGCGGATCTAGCACAGATACGCAGTATTTT. The complete variable domain, with remaining parts taken from reference TRBV19 and TRBJ2-3, reads DGGITQSPKYLFRKEGQNVTLSCEQNLNHDAMYWYRQDPGQGLRLIYYSQIVNDFQKGDIAEGYSVSREKKESFPLTVTSAQKNPTAFYLCASSRTSGSSTDTQYFGPGTRLTVL.

The V call is TRBV27, the J call TRBJ2-3, with D tentatively TRBD2 (5 bases). Trimming left V 2 bases short and J 4 bases short, with 7 bases between. Germline assignment: CDR1 MNHEY and CDR2 SMNVEV (reference sequence). This CDR3 is built from 13 residues. As DNA, the CDR3 is TGTGCCAGCAGTTTAACTAGATCAGATACGCAGTATTTT. Its translation: CASSLTRSDTQYF.

For the CDR3, the DNA is TGTGCCAGCAGTACTCCCCTACATCCGGGGGGCTATGGCTACACCTTC. Its translation is CASSTPLHPGGYGYTF. The chain links TRBV28 to TRBJ1-2; tentative D call: TRBD1 (5 bases). In germline, CDR1 is MDHEN, CDR2 SYDVKM. The CDR3 extends over 16 amino acids. V lost 5 bases and J lost 4, with 20 bases in between.

The genes are TRBV27 and TRBJ2-3; 10 positions agree with TRBD1. The CDR3 is 14 amino acids. The germline V gene has CDR1 MNHEY and CDR2 SMNVEV (reference sequence). J gave up 5 bases and V 4 bases, and 3 bases lay outside the gene matches. The CDR3 loop is CASSSWTGGDTQYF. CDR3 nucleotide sequence: TGTGCCAGCAGTTCTTGGACAGGGGGAGATACGCAGTATTTT.

This chain links TRBV2 with TRBJ1-1; TRBD1 might be the D (5 bases). The germline V and J ends were trimmed by 7 bases and 1 base, with 10 bases remaining between them. Germline V CDR1 and CDR2: SNHLY, FYNNEI. This CDR3 comprises 13 residues. The CDR3 protein is CASMARANTEAFF. DNA for the CDR3: TGTGCCAGCATGGCCAGGGCGAACACTGAAGCTTTCTTT. Full variable domain (outside the CDR3, taken from reference TRBV2 and TRBJ1-1): EPEVTQTPSHQVTQMGQEVILRCVPISNHLYFYWYRQILGQKVEFLVSFYNNEISEKSEIFDDQFSVERPDGSNFTLKIRSTKLEDSAMYFCASMARANTEAFFGQGTRLTVV.

This chain uses TRBV5-1 with TRBJ2-5; 12 bases agree with TRBD2. Germline CDR1 and CDR2: SGHRS and YFSETQ. The J segment lost 5 bases and the V segment lost 3 bases, leaving 11 bases of the junction unmatched. This CDR3 contains 17 residues. The CDR3 DNA sequence: TGCGCCAGCAGCTCGACTAGCGGGAGTTCCACGGGGGAGACCCAGTACTTC. As protein: CASSSTSGSSTGETQYF.